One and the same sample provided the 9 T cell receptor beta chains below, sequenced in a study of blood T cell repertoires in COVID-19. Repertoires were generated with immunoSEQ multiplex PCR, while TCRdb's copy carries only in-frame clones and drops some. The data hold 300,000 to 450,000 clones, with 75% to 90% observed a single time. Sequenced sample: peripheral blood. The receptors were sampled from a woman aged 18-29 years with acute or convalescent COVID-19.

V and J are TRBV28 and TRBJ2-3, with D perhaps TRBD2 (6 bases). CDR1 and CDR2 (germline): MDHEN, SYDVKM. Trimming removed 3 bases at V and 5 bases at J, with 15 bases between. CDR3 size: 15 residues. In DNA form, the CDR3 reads TGTGCCAGCAGTTTTAGCCTAGCGAATGTAGATACGCAGTATTTT. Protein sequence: CASSFSLANVDTQYF.

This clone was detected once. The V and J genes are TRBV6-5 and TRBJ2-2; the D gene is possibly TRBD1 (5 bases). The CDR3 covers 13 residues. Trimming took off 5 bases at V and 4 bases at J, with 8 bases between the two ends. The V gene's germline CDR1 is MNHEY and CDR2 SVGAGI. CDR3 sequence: CASSHGATGELFF. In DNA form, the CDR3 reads TGTGCCAGCAGTCATGGGGCCACCGGGGAGCTGTTTTTT.

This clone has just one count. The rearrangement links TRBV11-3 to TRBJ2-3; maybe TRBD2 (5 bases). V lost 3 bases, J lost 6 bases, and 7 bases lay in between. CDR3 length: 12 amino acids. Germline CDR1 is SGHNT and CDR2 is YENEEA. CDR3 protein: CASSFTGDTQYF. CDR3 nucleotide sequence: TGTGCCAGCAGCTTCACGGGGGATACGCAGTATTTT.

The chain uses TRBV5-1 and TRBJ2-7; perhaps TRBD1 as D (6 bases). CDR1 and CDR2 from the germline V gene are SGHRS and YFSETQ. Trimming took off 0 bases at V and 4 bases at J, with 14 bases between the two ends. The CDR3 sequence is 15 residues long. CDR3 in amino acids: CASSLGGTSPYEQYF. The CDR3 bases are TGCGCCAGCAGCTTGGGAGGGACAAGCCCGTACGAGCAGTACTTC. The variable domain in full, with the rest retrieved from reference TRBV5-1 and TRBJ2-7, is KAGVTQTPRYLIKTRGQQVTLSCSPISGHRSVSWYQQTPGQGLQFLFEYFSETQRNKGNFPGRFSGRQFSNSRSEMNVSTLELGDSALYLCASSLGGTSPYEQYFGPGTRLTVT.

As DNA, the CDR3 is TGTGCCAGTAGGCTGACAGTGAACACTGAAGCTTTCTTT. Encoded protein: CASRLTVNTEAFF. The V call is TRBV19, the J call TRBJ1-1, with D possibly matching TRBD1 (5 bases). V was pared by 6 bases and J by 0 bases, with 8 bases between. Germline V lookup: CDR1 LNHDA, CDR2 SQIVND (reference sequence). The CDR3 has 13 amino acids.

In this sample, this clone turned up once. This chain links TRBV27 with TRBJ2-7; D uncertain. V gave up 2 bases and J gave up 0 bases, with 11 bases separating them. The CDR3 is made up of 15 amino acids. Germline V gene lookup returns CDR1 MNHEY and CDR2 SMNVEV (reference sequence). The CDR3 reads CASSLRYRSSYEQYF. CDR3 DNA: TGTGCCAGCAGTTTACGATACCGGAGCTCCTACGAGCAGTACTTC.

The CDR3 DNA follows: TGTGCCAGCAGAGATAAGGGGCGGGAGCAGTACTTC. Encoded protein: CASRDKGREQYF. The chain couples TRBV6-4 to TRBJ2-7; D may be TRBD1 (5 bases). Germline CDR1 reads MRHNA; CDR2 reads SNTAGT. CDR3 length: 12 amino acids. Trimming shortened V by 6 bases and J by 7 bases, and 13 bases separated the two germline ends.

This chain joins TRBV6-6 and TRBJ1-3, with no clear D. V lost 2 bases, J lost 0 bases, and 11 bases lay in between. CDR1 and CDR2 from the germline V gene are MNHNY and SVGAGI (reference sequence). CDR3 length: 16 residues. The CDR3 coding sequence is TGTGCCAGCAGTTACACTGAAAGTGGCTCTGGAAACACCATATATTTT. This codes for CASSYTESGSGNTIYF.

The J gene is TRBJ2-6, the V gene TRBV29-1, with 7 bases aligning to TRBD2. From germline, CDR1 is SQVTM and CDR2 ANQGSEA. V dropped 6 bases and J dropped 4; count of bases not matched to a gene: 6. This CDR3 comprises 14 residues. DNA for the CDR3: TGCAGCGTCCGGGGAGGGGCCGGGGCCAACGTCCTGACTTTC. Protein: CSVRGGAGANVLTF.